The next 5 T cell receptor beta chains were all read from a single sample in a study of blood T cell repertoires in COVID-19. TCRdb keeps only in-frame clones here, not all; method: immunoSEQ multiplex PCR. The sample yields more than 80,000 clones, 75% to 85% seen once. The sample was peripheral blood. The receptor set was obtained from a man at least 80 years old with COVID-19, enrolled during active disease.

V is TRBV4-2 and J is TRBJ1-5; 7 nucleotides line up with TRBD1. V was clipped by 0 bases and J by 0 bases; unmatched bases: 5. Looked up from germline, CDR1 is LGHNA and CDR2 is YNFKEQ. The CDR3 sequence is 17 residues long. The CDR3 DNA sequence: TGTGCCAGCAGCCAAGACCCCGGACAGGCTAGCAATCAGCCCCAGCATTTT. This gives the protein CASSQDPGQASNQPQHF.

In nucleotides, the CDR3 is TGCGCCAGCAGCGCGACAGGGGTCTCTGGAAACACCATATATTTT. It specifies CASSATGVSGNTIYF. The rearrangement links TRBV5-1 to TRBJ1-3; TRBD1 matches 8 bases. Germline V gene lookup returns CDR1 SGHRS and CDR2 YFSETQ. Losses at the gene ends were 4 bases for V and 0 bases for J; bases not matched to a gene: 3. The CDR3 extends over 15 amino acids.

V gene TRBV9 combines with J gene TRBJ2-1, with 13 nucleotides matching TRBD2. The CDR3 is 15 amino acids. V trimming: 4 bases; J trimming: 4 bases; junction bases outside the gene matches: 2. Germline V gene sequence: CDR1 SGDLS, CDR2 YYNGEE. CDR3 bases: TGTGCCAGCAGCCGGACTAGCGGGAGTTACAATGAGCAGTTCTTC. Translating it yields CASSRTSGSYNEQFF.

V gene TRBV11-2 combines with J gene TRBJ1-2; 8 bases are a match to TRBD1. Looked up from germline, CDR1 is SGHAT and CDR2 is FQNNGV. The CDR3 contains 15 residues. With V trimmed by 5 bases and J by 4 bases, 9 bases remained unmatched. CDR3 in DNA: TGTGCCAGCAGCGGACAGGGCGGTTTTCTCTATGGCTACACCTTC. Protein sequence: CASSGQGGFLYGYTF.

The chain couples TRBV4-2 to TRBJ2-3; the match to TRBD2 covers 7 bases. Germline loops: CDR1 LGHNA, CDR2 YNFKEQ. The V gene end was trimmed by 2 bases and the J gene end by 2 bases; junction bases not matched to a gene: 1. The length of the CDR3 is 14 residues. The CDR3 sequence: CASSQLADTDTQYF. CDR3 coding DNA: TGTGCCAGCAGCCAACTAGCGGACACAGATACGCAGTATTTT.